The source of this T cell receptor (beta chain) is a study of cytomegalovirus exposure and HLA in healthy donors. General observations from the study: For TCR beta chains, V- and J-gene trimming was later linked to a missense DCLRE1C variant.

This clone was counted once. The antigen remains unidentified. Donors were nominally healthy when sampled, though unrecorded immune exposures were likely. The study ran its PCR with 60 Vbeta and 13 Jbeta primers. The data were produced by immunoSEQ multiplex PCR, yet TCRdb's version contains in-frame clones alone and is incomplete. Seen here are 220,000 or so clones, approximately 70% observed once, and the top ten hold less than 2%. Sequencing was performed on PBMCs. The sequence came from a woman aged 25 to 39 in good health and CMV-seronegative.

The CDR3 reads CASSPSGTSYNEQFF. The CDR3 DNA sequence: TGTGCCAGCAGCCCTAGCGGTACCTCCTACAATGAGCAGTTCTTC. The chain joins TRBV7-8 to TRBJ2-1; 7 bases line up with TRBD2. The CDR3 has 15 residues. The V gene end was trimmed by 5 bases and the J gene end by 0 bases; junction bases not matched to a gene: 4. Germline V gives CDR1 SGHVS, CDR2 FQNEAQ.